These T cell receptor beta chains were read from a single sample in a study of blood T cell repertoires in COVID-19. Repertoires were generated with immunoSEQ multiplex PCR, while TCRdb's copy carries only in-frame clones and drops some. The repertoire has over 200,000 clones, 80% to 90% of them found once; the top ten carry approximately 2%. Sequenced input: peripheral blood. The receptor source for this set is a man aged 40-49 years who had recovered from COVID-19. Each CDR3 is given with its conserved first and last residue. Where a row states a size, it is once, few, many or the class of an expanded clone; other rows omit it.

V gene | clone size | CDR3 protein
TRBV18 | NA | CASSPRDREANVLTF
TRBV7-2 | NA | CASSLGTTYGYTF
TRBV30 | NA | CAWRWGLHGYTF
TRBV7-9 | NA | CASSFGRRGQGEKLFF
TRBV4-1 | NA | CASSPQRAGGPFNEQFF
TRBV7-9 | NA | CASHLDGGATEAFF
TRBV6-5 | NA | CASSRQGPTNEKLFF
TRBV15 | once | CATSRMMGAAPAGEKLFF
TRBV2 | many | CASAYRDRGFSDTQYF
TRBV14 | NA | CASSQDAGNNYGYTF
TRBV7-2 | many | CASSLSGGPYGEQFF
TRBV2 | NA | CASRYLGAQETQYF
TRBV5-1 | NA | CASSLSAGGPDNEQFF
TRBV30 | once | CAWKYRPGANVLTF
TRBV7-2 | NA | CASSLFDSWVF
TRBV18 | NA | CASSPPQGLNTEAFF
TRBV4-3 | many | CASSQVQDRAYNEQFF
TRBV7-2 | few | CASRQRATRDTGELFF
TRBV7-8 | once | CASSPRAGIYGYTF
TRBV5-6 | NA | CASSLVRGQGFNYGYTF
TRBV7-9 | NA | CASSPTGYPANYGYTF
TRBV19 | NA | CVTGTQLAYTF
TRBV6-5 | NA | CASSYSTGGMNTEAFF
TRBV7-9 | once | CASSLAGTENYGYTF
TRBV21-1 | NA | CASSIVRGTGIDYCGYTF
TRBV28 | NA | CASSMASGVWETQYF
TRBV15 | NA | CATKDRGDQQETQYF
TRBV15 | NA | CATSSRDRVGEQYF
TRBV5-1 | few | CASSFGAAGSGETQYF
TRBV4-1 | NA | CASSQVGGNQPQHF
TRBV6-2/TRBV6-3 | NA | CASSPTVAGGYEQYF
TRBV29-1 | NA | CSVAGDGIRDFNTGELFF
TRBV2 | NA | CASRVDSRGALIF
TRBV10-1 | NA | CASSADRNQPQHF
TRBV5-1 | NA | CASSLASGVSSYEQYF
TRBV2 | once | CASSNRGQETQYF
TRBV20-1 | few | CSARASYEQYF
TRBV7-9 | NA | CASSLGLAGDSRTDTQYF
TRBV6-5 | NA | CASSRGTDSGNTIYF
TRBV21-1 | many | CASSKASGVRWRTDTQYF
TRBV2 | NA | CASKELAVYNEQFF
TRBV12-3/TRBV12-4 | few | CASSLAPGDGYTF
TRBV4-3 | NA | CASSQEAYTEAFF